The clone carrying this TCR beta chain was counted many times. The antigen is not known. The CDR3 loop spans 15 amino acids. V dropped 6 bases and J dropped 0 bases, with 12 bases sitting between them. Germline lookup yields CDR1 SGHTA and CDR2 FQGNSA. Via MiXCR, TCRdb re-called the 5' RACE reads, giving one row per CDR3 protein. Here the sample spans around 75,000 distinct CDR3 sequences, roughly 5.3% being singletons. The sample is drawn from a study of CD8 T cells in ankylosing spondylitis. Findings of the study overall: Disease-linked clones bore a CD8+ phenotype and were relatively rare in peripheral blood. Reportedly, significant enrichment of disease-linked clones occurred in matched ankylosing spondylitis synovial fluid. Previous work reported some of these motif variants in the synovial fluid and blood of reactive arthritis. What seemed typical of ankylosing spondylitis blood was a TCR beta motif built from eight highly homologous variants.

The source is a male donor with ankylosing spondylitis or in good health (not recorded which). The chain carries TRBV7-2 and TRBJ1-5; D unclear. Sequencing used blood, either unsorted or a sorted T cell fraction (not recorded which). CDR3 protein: CASSSMLSSNQPQHF. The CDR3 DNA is TGTGCCAGCAGTTCCATGTTGTCTAGCAATCAGCCCCAGCATTTT. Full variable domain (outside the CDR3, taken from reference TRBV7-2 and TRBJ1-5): GAGVSQSPSNKVTEKGKDVELRCDPISGHTALYWYRQSLGQGLEFLIYFQGNSAPDKSGLPSDRFSAERTGGSVSTLTIQRTQQEDSAVYLCASSSMLSSNQPQHFGDGTRLSIL.